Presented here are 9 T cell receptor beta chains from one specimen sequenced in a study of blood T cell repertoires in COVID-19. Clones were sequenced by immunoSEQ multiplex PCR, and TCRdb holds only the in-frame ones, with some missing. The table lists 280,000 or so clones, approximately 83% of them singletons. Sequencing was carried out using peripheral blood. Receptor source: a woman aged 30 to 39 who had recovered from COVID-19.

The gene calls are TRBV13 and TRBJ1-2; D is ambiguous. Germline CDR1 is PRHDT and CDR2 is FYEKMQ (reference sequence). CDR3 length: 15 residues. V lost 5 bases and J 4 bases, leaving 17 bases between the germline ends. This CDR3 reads CASSQRLSPFYGYTF. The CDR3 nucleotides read TGTGCCAGCAGCCAACGACTAAGCCCCTTCTATGGCTACACCTTC.

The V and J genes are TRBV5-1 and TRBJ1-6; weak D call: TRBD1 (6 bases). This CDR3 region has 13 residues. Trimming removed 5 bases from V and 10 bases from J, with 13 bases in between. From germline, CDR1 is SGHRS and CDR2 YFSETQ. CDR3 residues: CASREDSRSPLHF. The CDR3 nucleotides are TGCGCCAGCAGGGAGGACAGCCGCTCACCCCTCCACTTT.

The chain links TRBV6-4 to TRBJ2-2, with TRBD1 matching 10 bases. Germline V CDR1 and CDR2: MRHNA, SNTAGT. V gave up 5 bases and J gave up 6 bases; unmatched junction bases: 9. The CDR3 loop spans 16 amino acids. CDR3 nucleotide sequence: TGTGCCAGCAGTAACCGGGACAGGGGATTGTCCGGGGAGCTGTTTTTT. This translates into CASSNRDRGLSGELFF.

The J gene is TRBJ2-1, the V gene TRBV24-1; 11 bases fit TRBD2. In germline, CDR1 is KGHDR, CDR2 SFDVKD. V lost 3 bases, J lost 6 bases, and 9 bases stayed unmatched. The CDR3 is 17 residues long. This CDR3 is CATSDKVTSGISNEQFF. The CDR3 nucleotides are TGTGCCACCAGTGATAAGGTGACTAGCGGGATAAGCAATGAGCAGTTCTTC.

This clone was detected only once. CDR3 sequence: CASSAGTGGLDTQYF. Written as DNA, the CDR3 is TGTGCCAGCAGCGCCGGGACAGGGGGGTTAGATACGCAGTATTTT. The chain carries TRBV9 and TRBJ2-3; 11 bases map to TRBD1. Unmatched junction bases numbered 5, after V lost 3 bases and J lost 5 bases. This CDR3 has 15 residues. Germline V gene lookup returns CDR1 SGDLS and CDR2 YYNGEE.

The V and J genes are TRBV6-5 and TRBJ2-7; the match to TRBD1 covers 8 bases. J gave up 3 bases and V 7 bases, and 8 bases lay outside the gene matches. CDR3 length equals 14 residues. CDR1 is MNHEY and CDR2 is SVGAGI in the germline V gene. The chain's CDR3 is CASKMNRGIYEQYF. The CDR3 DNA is TGTGCCAGCAAAATGAACAGGGGGATCTACGAGCAGTACTTC.

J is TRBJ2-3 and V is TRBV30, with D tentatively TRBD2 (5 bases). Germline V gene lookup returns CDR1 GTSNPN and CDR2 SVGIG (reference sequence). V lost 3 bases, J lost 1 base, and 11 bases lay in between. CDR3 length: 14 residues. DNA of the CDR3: TGTGCCTGGAGCGGGGTTTCAGGCACAGATACGCAGTATTTT. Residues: CAWSGVSGTDTQYF.

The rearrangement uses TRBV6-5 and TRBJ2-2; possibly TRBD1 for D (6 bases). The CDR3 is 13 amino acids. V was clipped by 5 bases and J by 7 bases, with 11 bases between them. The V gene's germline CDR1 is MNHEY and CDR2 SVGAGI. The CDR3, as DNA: TGTGCCAGCAGTCTCAGGGGAGACGGGGAGCTGTTTTTT. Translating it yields CASSLRGDGELFF.

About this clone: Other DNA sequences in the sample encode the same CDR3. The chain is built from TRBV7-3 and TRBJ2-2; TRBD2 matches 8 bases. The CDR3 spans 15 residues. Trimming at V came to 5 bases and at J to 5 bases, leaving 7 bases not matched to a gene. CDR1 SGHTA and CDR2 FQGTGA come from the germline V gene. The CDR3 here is CASSLTSSGTGELFF. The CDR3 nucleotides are TGTGCCAGCAGCCTTACTTCTAGCGGGACCGGGGAGCTGTTTTTT.